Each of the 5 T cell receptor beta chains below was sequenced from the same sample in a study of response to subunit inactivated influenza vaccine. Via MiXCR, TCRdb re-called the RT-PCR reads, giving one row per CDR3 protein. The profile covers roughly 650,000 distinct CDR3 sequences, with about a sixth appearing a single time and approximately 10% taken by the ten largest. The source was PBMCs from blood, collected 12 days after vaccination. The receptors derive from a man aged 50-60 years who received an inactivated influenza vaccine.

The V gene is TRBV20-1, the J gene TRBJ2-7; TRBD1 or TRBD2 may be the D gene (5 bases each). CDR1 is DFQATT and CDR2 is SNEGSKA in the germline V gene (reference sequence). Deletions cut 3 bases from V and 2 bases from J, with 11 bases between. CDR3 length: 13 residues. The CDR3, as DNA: TGCAGTGCTAGGGGCCAGGGACCCTACGAGCAGTACTTC. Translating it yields CSARGQGPYEQYF.

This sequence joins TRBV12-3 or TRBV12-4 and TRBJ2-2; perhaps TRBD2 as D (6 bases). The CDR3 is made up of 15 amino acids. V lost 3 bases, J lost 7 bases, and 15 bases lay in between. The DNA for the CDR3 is TGTGCCAGCAGTTTCCTACCTAGCGTGCACGGGGAGCTGTTTTTT. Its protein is CASSFLPSVHGELFF.

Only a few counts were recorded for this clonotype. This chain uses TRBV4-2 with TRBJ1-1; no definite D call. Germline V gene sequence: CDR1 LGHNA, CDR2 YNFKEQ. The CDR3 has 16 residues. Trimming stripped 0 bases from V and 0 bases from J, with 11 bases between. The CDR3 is CASSQDGSRLNTEAFF. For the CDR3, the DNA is TGTGCCAGCAGCCAAGATGGGAGCAGATTGAACACTGAAGCTTTCTTT.

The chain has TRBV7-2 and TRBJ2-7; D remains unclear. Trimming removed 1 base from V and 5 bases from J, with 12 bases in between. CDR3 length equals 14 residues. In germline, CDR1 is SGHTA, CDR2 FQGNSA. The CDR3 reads CASSLVARWDEQYF. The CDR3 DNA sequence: TGTGCCAGCAGCTTAGTTGCTCGTTGGGACGAGCAGTACTTC.

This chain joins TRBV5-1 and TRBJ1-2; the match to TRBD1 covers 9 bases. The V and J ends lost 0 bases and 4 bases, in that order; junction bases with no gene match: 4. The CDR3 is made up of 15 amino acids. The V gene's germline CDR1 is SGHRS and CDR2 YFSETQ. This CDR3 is CASSLDRGRGYGYTF. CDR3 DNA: TGCGCCAGCAGCTTGGACAGGGGGCGCGGCTATGGCTACACCTTC.